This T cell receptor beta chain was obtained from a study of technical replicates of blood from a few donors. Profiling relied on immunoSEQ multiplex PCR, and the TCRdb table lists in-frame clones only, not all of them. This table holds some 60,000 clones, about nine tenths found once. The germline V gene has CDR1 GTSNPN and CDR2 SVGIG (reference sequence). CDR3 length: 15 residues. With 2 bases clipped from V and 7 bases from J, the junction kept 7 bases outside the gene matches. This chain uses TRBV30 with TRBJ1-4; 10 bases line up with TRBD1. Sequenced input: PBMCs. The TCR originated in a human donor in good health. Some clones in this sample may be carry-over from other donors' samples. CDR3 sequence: CAWSTGQGRGEKLFF. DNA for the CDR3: TGTGCCTGGAGTACGGGACAGGGGCGAGGTGAAAAACTGTTTTTT.